Following are 29 T cell receptor beta chains from one sample sequenced in a study of prognosis after radiotherapy for stage I lung cancer. It was by two-round multiplex PCR that TCR beta CDR3 was amplified from genomic DNA. Primers targeting each individual TRBV and TRBJ gene were applied in first-round PCR. Each CDR3 protein is one row after TCRdb ran MiXCR on the multiplex PCR reads. The sample lists 15,000 to 20,000 distinct CDR3 sequences; 40% to 55% were seen once. The sample in question was PBMCs, obtained before or after stereotactic body radiation therapy (not recorded which). These receptors all stem from a donor at least 50 years old with non-small cell lung cancer.

This clonotype was detected ten times or more. The chain is built from TRBV7-3 and TRBJ2-3; 7 nucleotides match TRBD2. This CDR3 has 14 amino acids. After removal of 5 bases from V and 2 bases from J, the junction contained 4 bases not matched to a gene. Germline assignment: CDR1 SGHTA and CDR2 FQGTGA. The CDR3 DNA reads TGTGCCAGCAGCCGGGGGGTACCCACAGATACGCAGTATTTT. Protein product: CASSRGVPTDTQYF. The whole variable domain, filled in from reference TRBV7-3 and TRBJ2-3, reads GAGVSQTPSNKVTEKGKYVELRCDPISGHTALYWYRQSLGQGPEFLIYFQGTGAADDSGLPNDRFFAVRPEGSVSTLKIQRTERGDSAVYLCASSRGVPTDTQYFGPGTRLTVL.

Ten or more counts support this clonotype. The chain recombines TRBV5-8 with TRBJ2-1, with 12 bases fitting TRBD2. There are 14 residues in the CDR3. The germline gives CDR1 SGHTS, CDR2 YDEGEE. The ends lost 4 bases at V and 8 bases at J; junction bases unmatched: 4. For the CDR3, the DNA is TGTGCCAGCAGCCGACTAGCGGGAGACGATGAGCAGTTCTTC. As protein: CASSRLAGDDEQFF.

The table lists this clonotype with many counts. The gene calls are TRBV19 and TRBJ1-5, with a tentative D call TRBD1 (6 bases). Germline loops: CDR1 LNHDA, CDR2 SQIVND (reference sequence). V lost 5 bases and J 1 base, leaving 12 bases between the germline ends. This CDR3 region has 15 residues. CDR3 in DNA: TGTGCCAGTAGTCGACAGGAAGGAAGCAATCAGCCCCAGCATTTT. Encoded protein: CASSRQEGSNQPQHF.

Notes on this clonotype: With a far larger clone one base away, a read error is the likely cause. The rearrangement joins TRBV6-2 or TRBV6-3 to TRBJ1-3; a possible D gene is TRBD1 (6 bases). The CDR3 runs to 11 residues. V lost 8 bases and J lost 9, with 11 bases in between. CDR1 and CDR2 from the germline V gene are MNHEY and SVGEGT. The CDR3 loop is CASGDISTIYF. CDR3 coding DNA: TGTGCCAGCGGGGACATATCCACCATATATTTT.

Details on this clonotype: This clone may be a read error of a much larger clone one base away. The chain uses TRBV15 and TRBJ2-7; perhaps TRBD1 as D (6 bases). V dropped 1 base and J dropped 6 bases, with 13 bases sitting between them. The CDR3 runs 14 residues. Germline CDR1 LNHNV, CDR2 YYDKDF (reference sequence). The DNA of the CDR3 is TGTGCCACCAGCAGAGGGGGGACACAGTCCGAGCAGTACTTC. Translation gives CATSRGGTQSEQYF.

A word on this clonotype: With a much larger clone just one base away, this may be a read error. This rearrangement joins TRBV7-2 to TRBJ2-1; D possibly corresponds to TRBD2 (6 bases). The CDR3 is made up of 16 amino acids. The V gene lost 2 bases and the J gene lost 13 bases, with 24 bases spanning the gap. Germline values: CDR1 SGHTA, CDR2 FQGNSA. CDR3: CASSLLRAAGQETQFF. The CDR3 DNA reads TGTGCCAGCAGCTTACTTAGGGCGGCGGGGCAAGAGACCCAGTTCTTC.

In regard to this clonotype: A much more abundant neighbour one base away suggests this may be a read error. This chain links TRBV2 with TRBJ1-1, with D possibly matching TRBD1 (5 bases). CDR1 and CDR2 from the germline V gene are SNHLY and FYNNEI. The CDR3 length is 16 residues. CDR3 in DNA: TGTGCCAGCAGAGTCCACGGGGGTGCCTCGAACACTGAAGATTTCTTT. It translates to CASRVHGGASNTEDFF.

This clonotype was detected ten times or more. The chain combines TRBV5-5 with TRBJ2-1, with 8 bases fitting TRBD2. This CDR3 is 15 amino acids long. Trimming cost V 1 base and J 5 bases; bases outside gene matches: 5. Germline CDR1 is SGHKS and CDR2 is YYEKEE (reference sequence). CDR3 in amino acids: CASSLRLATHNEQFF. In DNA, the CDR3 is TGTGCCAGCAGCTTGAGACTAGCGACCCACAATGAGCAGTTCTTC.

V and J are TRBV11-3 and TRBJ2-2; the D gene could be TRBD1 or TRBD2 (5 bases each). Between the trimmed V and J ends, which lost 5 bases and 12 bases, there was a span of 16 bases. The CDR3 totals 13 residues. CDR1 and CDR2 (germline): SGHNT, YENEEA. CDR3 region: CASSQSGREQLFF. For the CDR3, the DNA is TGTGCCAGCAGCCAGTCGGGCAGGGAGCAGCTGTTTTTT. The whole variable domain, remainder taken from reference TRBV11-3 and TRBJ2-2, is EAGVVQSPRYKIIEKKQPVAFWCNPISGHNTLYWYLQNLGQGPELLIRYENEEAVDDSQLPKDRFSAERLKGVDSTLKIQPAELGDSAVYLCASSQSGREQLFFGEGSRLTVL.

The chain combines TRBV6-1 with TRBJ1-2, with no clear D. The V end lost 8 bases, the J end lost 2 bases, and 12 bases lay between the germline ends. This CDR3 has 13 residues. Germline V gives CDR1 MNHNS, CDR2 SASEGT. The CDR3 sequence is CASGSRNNYGYTF. In nucleotides, the CDR3 is TGTGCCAGCGGATCGAGGAACAACTATGGCTACACCTTC.

As for this clonotype: Since a much larger clone is just one base distant, this may be a read error. This chain uses TRBV6-1 with TRBJ2-3; the D call may be TRBD1 or TRBD2 (7 bases each). Germline assignment: CDR1 MNHNS and CDR2 SASEGT. CDR3 length: 13 residues. CDR3 DNA sequence: TGTGCCAACAGTGAGAAGGGAGGGGGCGGTCCGTATTTT. Protein product: CANSEKGGGGPYF.

The sample holds many counts of this clonotype. The chain has TRBV4-1 and TRBJ2-5; D is unresolved. V lost 6 bases to trimming and J lost 2 bases, with 13 bases between them. The CDR3 is 14 amino acids. Germline CDR1 and CDR2: MGHRA and YSYEKL. In DNA, the CDR3 is TGCGCCAGCAGTTCCCGACGGGTTCAAGAGACCCAGTACTTC. This encodes CASSSRRVQETQYF.

The chain uses TRBV28 and TRBJ2-7, with TRBD2 identical over 8 bases. This CDR3 region has 17 residues. Trimming at V came to 5 bases and at J to 4 bases, leaving 16 bases not matched to a gene. Germline-derived CDR1 and CDR2 are MDHEN and SYDVKM. CDR3 in amino acids: CASSLLPGGGPPYEQYF. In DNA, the CDR3 is TGTGCCAGCAGTCTCCTCCCCGGGGGGGGCCCCCCATACGAGCAGTACTTC.

The chain couples TRBV9 to TRBJ2-1; D not certain. Germline V gene data show CDR1 as SGDLS and CDR2 as YYNGEE. V lost 1 base to trimming and J lost 0 bases, with 11 bases between them. The CDR3 has 16 amino acids. CDR3 region: CASSVLGSISYNEQFF. CDR3 DNA: TGTGCCAGCAGCGTATTGGGCAGCATCTCCTACAATGAGCAGTTCTTC.

Concerning this clonotype itself: Sequence at one end of the junction differs from germline and may be a read error. CDR3 sequence (DNA): TGTGCCAGTATGGGCCACCAGGGGACCGTGGAGCGGTTTTTT. This encodes CASMGHQGTVERFF. This chain links TRBV19 with TRBJ2-2; D perhaps matches TRBD1 (6 bases). Germline V CDR1 and CDR2: LNHDA, SQIVND (reference sequence). The CDR3 spans 14 residues.

CDR3: CASSLQVNYEQYF. The CDR3 DNA follows: TGTGCCAGCAGCTTACAGGTTAACTACGAGCAGTACTTC. The chain has TRBV7-6 and TRBJ2-7; D remains ambiguous. From germline, CDR1 is SGHVS and CDR2 FNYEAQ. V lost 2 bases and J 3 bases, leaving 8 bases between the germline ends. The CDR3 covers 13 residues. Full variable domain (remainder filled in from reference TRBV7-6 and TRBJ2-7): GAGVSQSPRYKVTKRGQDVALRCDPISGHVSLYWYRQALGQGPEFLTYFNYEAQQDKSGLPNDRFSAERPEGSISTLTIQRTEQRDSAMYRCASSLQVNYEQYFGPGTRLTVT.

The V and J genes are TRBV24-1 and TRBJ2-3, with D tentatively TRBD2 (5 bases). Germline CDR1 KGHDR, CDR2 SFDVKD. This CDR3 has 14 residues. Trimming removed 8 bases at V and 2 bases at J, with 13 bases between. CDR3 DNA: TGTGCCACCATTGACCCCGGGGTCACAGATACGCAGTATTTT. Amino acids: CATIDPGVTDTQYF.

The count of this clonotype is one. V gene TRBV7-3 combines with J gene TRBJ2-5; no definite D call. CDR1 is SGHTA, CDR2 FQGTGA, per germline. Trimming pared 5 bases from V and 5 bases from J, leaving 12 bases between. CDR3 size: 13 residues. CDR3 nucleotide sequence: TGTGCCAGCAGCCTCTGGGATCAGGAGACCCAGTACTTC. Its protein is CASSLWDQETQYF.

This clonotype rates as medium-sized (0.01 to 0.1%). The CDR3 here is CASSPPSGNYEQYF. The CDR3 region has the DNA TGTGCCAGCAGCCCCCCAAGCGGTAACTACGAGCAGTACTTC. J is TRBJ2-7 and V is TRBV12-3 or TRBV12-4; D might be TRBD2 (5 bases). The V gene lost 6 bases and the J gene lost 3 bases, with 15 bases spanning the gap. This CDR3 comprises 14 residues.

Details on this clonotype: A much larger clone lies a single base off, so this may be a read error. CDR3 protein: CASSLLAGCSDTQYF. CDR3 DNA: TGTGCCAGCAGCTTACTAGCGGGATGTTCAGATACGCAGTATTTT. V is TRBV7-9 and J is TRBJ2-3, with TRBD2 matching 9 bases. This CDR3 contains 15 residues. V was pared by 2 bases and J by 4 bases, with 4 bases of the junction left unmatched. Germline CDR1 is SEHNR and CDR2 is FQNEAQ (reference sequence).

This clonotype appeared once. J is TRBJ1-6 and V is TRBV28; tentatively, D is TRBD1 (5 bases). This CDR3 contains 14 residues. Deletions cut 4 bases from V and 7 bases from J, with 11 bases between. Per germline, CDR1 MDHEN and CDR2 SYDVKM. CDR3 DNA sequence: TGTGCCAGCAGTTCGGGCTGGGGGAATTCACCCCTCCACTTT. It encodes CASSSGWGNSPLHF.

Note on this clonotype: Relative to the germline gene, one junction end is altered; a read error may explain this. The chain uses TRBV7-3 and TRBJ2-6, with D perhaps matching TRBD1 (5 bases). The CDR3 has 17 residues. Germline assignment: CDR1 SGHTA and CDR2 FQGTGA. The chain's CDR3 is CAGSLHGAKSGANVLTF. CDR3 sequence (DNA): TGTGCCGGCAGCTTACATGGGGCGAAGTCTGGGGCCAACGTCCTGACTTTC. The full variable domain, rest sourced from reference TRBV7-3 and TRBJ2-6, is GAGVSQTPSNKVTEKGKYVELRCDPISGHTALYWYRQSLGQGPEFLIYFQGTGAADDSGLPNDRFFAVRPEGSVSTLKIQRTERGDSAVYLCAGSLHGAKSGANVLTFGAGSRLTVL.

As to this clonotype: One end of the junction does not line up with germline, which may come from a read error. This sequence joins TRBV7-9 and TRBJ1-2; D gene unclear. Germline-derived CDR1 and CDR2 are SEHNR and FQNEAQ (reference sequence). There are 14 residues in the CDR3. In DNA form, the CDR3 reads TGCGCCACCCCGGGCAGACAAGTTTTCTTGGGCTACACCTTC. Residues: CATPGRQVFLGYTF.

This rearrangement joins TRBV5-1 to TRBJ2-7, with no clear D. CDR1 is SGHRS and CDR2 is YFSETQ in the germline V gene. CDR3 length: 15 residues. Trimming cost V 5 bases and J 2 bases, with 17 bases left between them. The chain's CDR3 is CASRNLLKSTYEQYF. Written as DNA, the CDR3 is TGCGCCAGCAGGAACCTGCTCAAATCAACCTACGAGCAGTACTTC.

The table lists this clonotype with a count of one. The V gene is TRBV7-9, the J gene TRBJ2-2, with D possibly being TRBD2 (5 bases). This CDR3 has 15 amino acids. Trimming cost V 3 bases and J 5 bases, with 13 bases left between them. Per the germline V gene, CDR1 is SEHNR and CDR2 is FQNEAQ (reference sequence). The DNA for the CDR3 is TGTGCCAGCAGCTTCATCGGGATGAGGACCGGGGAGCTGTTTTTT. The encoded protein is CASSFIGMRTGELFF.

The chain recombines TRBV7-3 with TRBJ2-3, with a possible D match to TRBD2 (6 bases). The germline gives CDR1 SGHTA, CDR2 FQGTGA. With 2 bases removed from V and 6 bases from J, the gap between germline ends came to 15 bases. This CDR3 has 15 amino acids. The CDR3 DNA follows: TGTGCCAGCAGCTTAGCCGGGAGCACCACGGATACGCAGTATTTT. It translates to CASSLAGSTTDTQYF.

The chain joins TRBV19 to TRBJ1-1; D perhaps matches TRBD1 (5 bases). The germline V gene encodes CDR1 LNHDA and CDR2 SQIVND (reference sequence). Trimming left V 7 bases short and J 4 bases short, with 19 bases between. The CDR3 covers 15 residues. CDR3 nucleotides: TGTGCCAGTACGCGGGGTACGGTGGGGGTCACTGAAGCTTTCTTT. It yields the protein CASTRGTVGVTEAFF.

This clonotype has at least ten counts. The chain couples TRBV5-1 to TRBJ1-1, with 11 nucleotides matching TRBD1. V dropped 0 bases and J dropped 6; count of bases not matched to a gene: 7. The CDR3 is made up of 16 amino acids. From germline, CDR1 is SGHRS and CDR2 YFSETQ. The CDR3 DNA is TGCGCCAGCAGCTTGGGGGGGACAGGGGGGTGGTCTGAAGCTTTCTTT. Residues: CASSLGGTGGWSEAFF.

About this clonotype itself: One end of the junction fails to match germline, which may point to a read error. The V call is TRBV27, the J call TRBJ1-2; 10 bases agree with TRBD1. The germline V gene has CDR1 MNHEY and CDR2 SMNVEV (reference sequence). This CDR3 region has 14 residues. CDR3: CASSGTGVMGGHTF. CDR3 bases: TGTGCCAGCAGTGGGACAGGGGTCATGGGTGGCCACACCTTC.